This T cell receptor (beta chain) appears in the sequencing data of a study of T cell changes during pregnancy in multiple sclerosis. CDR3 length: 16 residues. In germline, CDR1 is SGHAT, CDR2 FQNNGV. V lost 5 bases, J lost 5 bases, and 11 bases stayed unmatched. TCRdb's copy holds only in-frame clones and misses some; the assay was immunoSEQ multiplex PCR. The data show approximately 49,000 clones, around 92% seen once. This chain uses TRBV11-2 with TRBJ2-5, with TRBD2 matching over 10 bases. The TCR was taken from a female donor in good health, enrolled as a control in a pregnancy study. This specimen was CD4+ T cells from peripheral blood mononuclear cells, taken in the second trimester of pregnancy. CDR3 loop: CASSPFISGGRETQYF. DNA for the CDR3: TGTGCCAGCAGCCCCTTTATTAGCGGGGGGCGGGAGACCCAGTACTTC. The complete variable domain, with remaining parts taken from reference TRBV11-2 and TRBJ2-5, reads EAGVAQSPRYKIIEKRQSVAFWCNPISGHATLYWYQQILGQGPKLLIQFQNNGVVDDSQLPKDRFSAERLKGVDSTLKIQPAKLEDSAVYLCASSPFISGGRETQYFGPGTRLLVL.